One sample yielded the 15 T cell receptor beta chains listed below, sequenced in a study of control samples from healthy donors and cancer patients. Profiled with immunoSEQ multiplex PCR; TCRdb holds only in-frame clones, not every one. The sample holds about 140,000 clones, 70% to 90% seen once. Input material: blood. Receptors were obtained from a woman in her 30s in good health.

V usage is TRBV18 and J usage is TRBJ2-2; D call uncertain. Per the germline V gene, CDR1 is KGHSH and CDR2 is LQKENI. Trimming cost V 3 bases and J 7 bases, with 18 bases left between them. The CDR3 runs 16 residues. The CDR3 nucleotides read TGTGCCAGCTCACCGGGTAGCTCACGGTTTGGCGGGGAGCTGTTTTTT. Its translation is CASSPGSSRFGGELFF.

The chain employs TRBV4-1 and TRBJ1-6, with 7 bases that match TRBD1. Losses at the gene ends were 3 bases for V and 9 bases for J; bases not matched to a gene: 8. The CDR3 consists of 15 residues. CDR1 MGHRA and CDR2 YSYEKL come from the germline V gene. In DNA, the CDR3 is TGCGCCAGCAGCCAGATCGAGCAGGGGGTTTCACCCCTCCACTTT. Protein: CASSQIEQGVSPLHF.

The chain employs TRBV4-1 and TRBJ1-1; 10 nucleotides agree with TRBD1. The CDR3 contains 16 residues. Unmatched junction bases numbered 5, after V lost 4 bases and J lost 0 bases. Germline V CDR1 and CDR2: MGHRA, YSYEKL. The CDR3 DNA reads TGCGCCAGCAGCCCGGGACAGGGGTTGATGAACACTGAAGCTTTCTTT. Translated: CASSPGQGLMNTEAFF.

This clone was counted once. This sequence joins TRBV6-1 and TRBJ1-2, with D possibly TRBD1 on 5 matching bases. Trimming left V 3 bases short and J 5 bases short, with 7 bases between. The CDR3 is 12 residues long. Looked up from germline, CDR1 is MNHNS and CDR2 is SASEGT. The CDR3 DNA follows: TGTGCCAGCAGTGAGAAGGGGTATGGCTACACCTTC. Translating gives CASSEKGYGYTF.

The genes are TRBV6-5 and TRBJ2-5, with a weak D call TRBD2 (7 bases). This CDR3 has 15 amino acids. V was clipped by 7 bases and J by 5 bases, with 20 bases between them. Germline assignment: CDR1 MNHEY and CDR2 SVGAGI. The CDR3 region has the DNA TGTGCCAGCACCCCCTCGGCGGGGGCCGGGGAGACCCAGTACTTC. The encoded protein is CASTPSAGAGETQYF.

This chain joins TRBV10-3 and TRBJ1-5; D unclear. Trimming stripped 6 bases from V and 0 bases from J, with 12 bases between. This CDR3 is built from 15 residues. Germline-derived CDR1 and CDR2 are ENHRY and SYGVKD. The CDR3 region has the DNA TGTGCCATCAGCCGGGGATCTGATAGCAATCAGCCCCAGCATTTT. It codes for CAISRGSDSNQPQHF.

V and J are TRBV7-2 and TRBJ1-2; TRBD1 might be the D (5 bases). V was clipped by 1 base and J by 1 base, with 16 bases between them. CDR1 is SGHTA, CDR2 FQGNSA, per germline. The CDR3 totals 17 residues. The CDR3 sequence: CASSLVGAGPNNYGYTF. The DNA of the CDR3 is TGTGCCAGCAGCTTAGTTGGCGCAGGGCCGAATAACTATGGCTACACCTTC.

The V gene is TRBV11-2, the J gene TRBJ2-1, with 8 nucleotides matching TRBD2. There are 14 residues in the CDR3. Germline CDR1 is SGHAT and CDR2 is FQNNGV. With V trimmed by 5 bases and J by 4 bases, 4 bases remained unmatched. The chain's CDR3 is CASSPTSGYNEQFF. DNA for the CDR3: TGTGCCAGCAGCCCCACTAGCGGTTACAATGAGCAGTTCTTC.

V usage is TRBV11-2 and J usage is TRBJ1-3; D not certain. Germline CDR1 reads SGHAT; CDR2 reads FQNNGV. Trimming removed 0 bases at V and 0 bases at J, with 12 bases between. CDR3 length: 17 residues. The DNA of the CDR3 is TGTGCCAGCAGCTTAGATCTTCGGCCTCACTCTGGAAACACCATATATTTT. Translation: CASSLDLRPHSGNTIYF.

The chain is built from TRBV10-3 and TRBJ1-2; D possibly corresponds to TRBD1 (6 bases). CDR3 length: 13 residues. Trimming took off 2 bases at V and 4 bases at J, with 8 bases between the two ends. Germline V lookup: CDR1 ENHRY, CDR2 SYGVKD. The CDR3: CAISEDRPYGYTF. CDR3 DNA sequence: TGTGCCATCAGTGAGGACAGGCCCTATGGCTACACCTTC.

The DNA of the CDR3 is TGTGCCAGTAGTACGGACTCCGTCCCGTACCGTGGCTACACCTTC. Translated: CASSTDSVPYRGYTF. V gene TRBV19 combines with J gene TRBJ1-2, with D unclear. V shed 4 bases and J shed 7 bases, with 19 bases lying between them. The germline V gene has CDR1 LNHDA and CDR2 SQIVND (reference sequence). The CDR3 covers 15 residues.

V gene TRBV30 combines with J gene TRBJ2-7, with a weak D call TRBD1 (5 bases). V was shortened by 4 bases and J by 2 bases, with 6 bases between the two germline ends. The germline gives CDR1 GTSNPN, CDR2 SVGIG (reference sequence). The CDR3 has 11 amino acids. This chain's CDR3 is CAWTGTYEQYF. DNA of the CDR3: TGTGCCTGGACAGGGACCTACGAGCAGTACTTC.

The chain couples TRBV10-3 to TRBJ1-2; possible D gene TRBD1, 5 bases. V lost 2 bases and J lost 7, with 5 bases in between. CDR1 is ENHRY, CDR2 SYGVKD, per germline. This CDR3 comprises 11 residues. CDR3 sequence reads: CAISEGAGYTF. The CDR3 DNA sequence: TGTGCCATCAGTGAGGGGGCTGGCTACACCTTC.

V usage is TRBV20-1 and J usage is TRBJ1-5, with D possibly being TRBD1 (5 bases). CDR3 length: 14 residues. Germline V gene lookup returns CDR1 DFQATT and CDR2 SNEGSKA (reference sequence). V shed 3 bases and J shed 6 bases, with 15 bases lying between them. CDR3 bases: TGCAGTGCTAGTCAGGCGCAGGGCGGTCAGCCCCAGCATTTT. As protein: CSASQAQGGQPQHF.

For this clone: Other nucleotide sequences from this sample produce the same CDR3. This rearrangement joins TRBV24-1 to TRBJ2-6; weak D call: TRBD1 (6 bases). V lost 11 bases and J 0 bases, leaving 13 bases between the germline ends. CDR3 size: 15 residues. From germline, CDR1 is KGHDR and CDR2 SFDVKD. The CDR3 DNA reads as TGTGCCATGGGGGCCAAGCCCTCTGGGGCCAACGTCCTGACTTTC. Amino acid sequence: CAMGAKPSGANVLTF.